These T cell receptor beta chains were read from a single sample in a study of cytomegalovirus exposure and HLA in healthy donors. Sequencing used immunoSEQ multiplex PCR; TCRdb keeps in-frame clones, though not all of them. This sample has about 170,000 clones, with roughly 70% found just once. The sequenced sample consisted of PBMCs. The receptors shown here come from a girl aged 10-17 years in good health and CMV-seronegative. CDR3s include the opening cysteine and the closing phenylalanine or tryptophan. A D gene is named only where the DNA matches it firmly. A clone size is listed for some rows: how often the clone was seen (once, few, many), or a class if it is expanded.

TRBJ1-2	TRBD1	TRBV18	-	CASSPPSTGGYGYTF	TGTGCCAGCTCACCACCTTCCACAGGGGGCTATGGCTACACCTTC
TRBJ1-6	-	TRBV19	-	CASNQGSSYNSPLHF	TGTGCCAGTAACCAAGGGAGCTCCTATAATTCACCCCTCCACTTT
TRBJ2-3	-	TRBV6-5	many	CASRQPGSTDTQYF	TGTGCCAGCAGACAGCCAGGGAGCACAGATACGCAGTATTTT
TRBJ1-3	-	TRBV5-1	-	CASSQDIREGNTIYF	TGCGCCAGCAGCCAAGACATTCGGGAGGGAAACACCATATATTTT
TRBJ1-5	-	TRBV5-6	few	CASSLFGVGQPQHF	TGTGCCAGCAGCTTGTTTGGAGTCGGGCAGCCCCAGCATTTT
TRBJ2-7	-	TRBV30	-	CAWSPASLAPGEQYF	TGTGCCTGGAGTCCCGCTTCCCTAGCCCCGGGAGAGCAGTACTTC
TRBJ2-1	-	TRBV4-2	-	CASSQLANEQFF	TGTGCCAGCAGCCAACTGGCCAATGAGCAGTTCTTC
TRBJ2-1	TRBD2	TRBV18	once	CASSLGLAKDEQFF	TGTGCCAGCTCACTGGGACTAGCTAAGGATGAGCAGTTCTTC
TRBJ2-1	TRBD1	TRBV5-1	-	CASSLEGASYNEQFF	TGCGCCAGCAGCTTGGAGGGGGCGTCCTACAATGAGCAGTTCTTC
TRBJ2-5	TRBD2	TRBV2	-	CASRQRGGSETQYF	TGTGCCAGCAGGCAGCGGGGGGGCTCAGAGACCCAGTACTTC
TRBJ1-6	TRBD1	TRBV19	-	CASSTWTGGNSPLHF	TGTGCCAGTAGTACCTGGACAGGGGGTAATTCACCCCTCCACTTT
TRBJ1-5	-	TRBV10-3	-	CAISEGGSNQPQHF	TGTGCCATCAGTGAAGGGGGAAGCAATCAGCCCCAGCATTTT
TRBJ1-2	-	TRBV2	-	CASSVNPANYGYTF	TGTGCCAGCAGTGTAAATCCAGCTAACTATGGCTACACCTTC
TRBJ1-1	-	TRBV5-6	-	CASSRQGWDTEAFF	TGTGCCAGCAGCCGGCAGGGGTGGGACACTGAAGCTTTCTTT
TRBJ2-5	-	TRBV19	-	CATRPPRPQETQYF	TGTGCCACCAGGCCCCCCAGGCCTCAAGAGACCCAGTACTTC
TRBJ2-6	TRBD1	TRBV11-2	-	CASSLWQGEAGANVLTF	TGTGCCAGCAGCTTGTGGCAGGGGGAAGCTGGGGCCAACGTCCTGACTTTC
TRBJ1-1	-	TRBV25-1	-	CASSDYLNTEAFF	TGTGCCAGCAGTGATTATTTGAACACTGAAGCTTTCTTT
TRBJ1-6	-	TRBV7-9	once	CASSPPVASPLHF	TGTGCCAGCAGCCCACCTGTGGCCTCACCCCTCCACTTT
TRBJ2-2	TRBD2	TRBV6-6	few	CASSYSGENTGELFF	TGTGCCAGCAGTTATAGCGGGGAGAACACCGGGGAGCTGTTTTTT
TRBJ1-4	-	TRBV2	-	CASSGQITNEKLFF	TGTGCCAGCAGTGGGCAGATAACTAATGAAAAACTGTTTTTT
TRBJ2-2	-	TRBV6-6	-	CASSPQNTGELFF	TGTGCCAGCAGCCCCCAGAACACCGGGGAGCTGTTTTTT
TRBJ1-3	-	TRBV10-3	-	CAISEAGRGNTIYF	TGTGCCATCAGTGAAGCAGGGCGAGGAAACACCATATATTTT
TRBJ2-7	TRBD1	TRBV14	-	CASSPFRDRTSYEQYF	TGTGCCAGCAGCCCCTTCCGGGACAGGACATCCTACGAGCAGTACTTC
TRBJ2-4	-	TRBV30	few	CAWTYASLDIQYF	TGTGCCTGGACTTATGCTAGCTTGGACATTCAGTACTTC
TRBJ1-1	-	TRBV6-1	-	CASSETWTVTRPTEAFF	TGTGCCAGCAGCGAAACCTGGACAGTCACCCGGCCCACTGAAGCTTTCTTT
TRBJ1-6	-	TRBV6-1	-	CASSESRFSYNSPLHF	TGTGCCAGCAGTGAAAGCAGGTTCTCCTATAATTCACCCCTCCACTTT
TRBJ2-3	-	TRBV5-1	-	CASSLSPPQDTQYF	TGCGCCAGCAGCTTGTCCCCCCCCCAAGATACGCAGTATTTT
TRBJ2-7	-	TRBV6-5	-	CASKSGLEQYF	TGTGCCAGCAAGAGTGGGCTCGAGCAGTACTTC
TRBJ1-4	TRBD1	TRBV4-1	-	CASSRGQGASEKLFF	TGCGCCAGCAGCCGAGGACAGGGAGCGAGCGAAAAACTGTTTTTT
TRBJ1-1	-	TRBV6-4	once	CASEQNTEAFF	TGTGCCAGCGAACAAAACACTGAAGCTTTCTTT
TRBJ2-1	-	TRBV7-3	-	CASSLVGGYDNEQFF	TGTGCCAGCAGCTTAGTTGGGGGGTACGACAATGAGCAGTTCTTC
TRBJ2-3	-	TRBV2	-	CASSVDSTDTQYF	TGTGCCAGCAGTGTCGACAGTACAGATACGCAGTATTTT
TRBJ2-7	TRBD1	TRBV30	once	CAWQDRGVNYEQYF	TGTGCCTGGCAGGACAGGGGAGTCAACTACGAGCAGTACTTC
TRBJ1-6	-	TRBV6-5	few	CASSYEDSPLHF	TGTGCCAGCAGTTACGAGGATTCACCCCTCCACTTT
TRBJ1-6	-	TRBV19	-	CASSDQGSYNSPLHF	TGTGCCAGTAGTGACCAGGGGTCCTATAATTCACCCCTCCACTTT
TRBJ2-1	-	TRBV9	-	CASSFEDVSGQFF	TGTGCCAGCAGCTTCGAGGATGTCTCGGGGCAGTTCTTC
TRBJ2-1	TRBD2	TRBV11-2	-	CASRISGGAYNEQFF	TGTGCCAGCAGAATTAGCGGGGGGGCGTACAATGAGCAGTTCTTC
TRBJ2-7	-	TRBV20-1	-	CSARDGYEQYF	TGCAGTGCTAGAGACGGCTACGAGCAGTACTTC
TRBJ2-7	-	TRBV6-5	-	CASSYSLQGGNYEQYF	TGTGCCAGCAGTTACTCTTTACAAGGAGGGAACTACGAGCAGTACTTC
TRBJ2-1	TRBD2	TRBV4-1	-	CASSQEAGGGYEQFF	TGCGCCAGCAGCCAAGAGGCGGGGGGGGGCTATGAGCAGTTCTTC
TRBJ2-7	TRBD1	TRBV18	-	CASSSDRDRVYEQYF	TGTGCCAGCTCATCCGACCGGGACAGGGTTTACGAGCAGTACTTC
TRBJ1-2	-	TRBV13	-	CASSLVVVRDIKNGSYGYTF	TGTGCCAGCAGCTTAGTTGTTGTCCGGGACATAAAGAATGGGAGCTATGGCTACACCTTC
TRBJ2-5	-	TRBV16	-	CASSQMSPSETQYF	TGTGCCAGCAGCCAAATGAGTCCCTCCGAGACCCAGTACTTC
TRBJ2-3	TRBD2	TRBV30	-	CAWRPGLATDTQYF	TGTGCCTGGAGGCCGGGACTAGCGACAGATACGCAGTATTTT
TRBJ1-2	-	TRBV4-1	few	CASSQDIGRVVGYTF	TGCGCCAGCAGCCAAGATATTGGCAGGGTTGTCGGCTACACCTTC
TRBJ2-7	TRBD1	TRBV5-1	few	CASSSGQGAGEQYF	TGCGCCAGCAGCTCGGGACAGGGGGCGGGGGAGCAGTACTTC
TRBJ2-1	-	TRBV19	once	CASSIGGGRVGEQFF	TGTGCCAGTAGTATAGGAGGGGGGAGGGTCGGTGAGCAGTTCTTC
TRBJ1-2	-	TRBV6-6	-	CASSLGGDGYGYTF	TGTGCCAGCAGTTTAGGAGGGGACGGGTATGGCTACACCTTC
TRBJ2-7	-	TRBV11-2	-	CASSDRGYEQYF	TGTGCCAGCAGCGACAGAGGCTACGAGCAGTACTTC
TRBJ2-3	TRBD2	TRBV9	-	CASGVAGGLTDTQYF	TGTGCCAGCGGAGTAGCGGGGGGACTCACAGATACGCAGTATTTT